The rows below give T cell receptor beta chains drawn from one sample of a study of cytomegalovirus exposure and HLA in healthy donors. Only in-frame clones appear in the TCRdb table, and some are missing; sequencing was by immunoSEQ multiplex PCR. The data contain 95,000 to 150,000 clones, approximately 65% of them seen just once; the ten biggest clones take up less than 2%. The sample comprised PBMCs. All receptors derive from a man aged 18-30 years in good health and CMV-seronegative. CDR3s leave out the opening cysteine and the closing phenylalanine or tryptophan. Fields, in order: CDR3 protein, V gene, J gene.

ASRTGTAVAGELF	TRBV19	TRBJ2-2
ASSRPSIQGVEAF	TRBV6-5	TRBJ1-1
ASSHSGLINGLNTEAF	TRBV13	TRBJ1-1
ASSPFRETQY	TRBV2	TRBJ2-5
ASSLISRNTDTQY	TRBV7-6	TRBJ2-3
ASSSGTGPGYT	TRBV5-5	TRBJ1-2
SVEDGEIQSTEAF	TRBV29-1	TRBJ1-1
ASSFTTSGGKRLAF	TRBV18	TRBJ1-1
ASSSNRGSRNTEAF	TRBV5-1	TRBJ1-1
ASSPLERAYNEQF	TRBV5-1	TRBJ2-1
ASSHSGNYGYT	TRBV14	TRBJ1-2
SANRYNEQF	TRBV20-1	TRBJ2-1
ATSRWLWGLFTDTQY	TRBV15	TRBJ2-3
ATSRDLVADEQY	TRBV15	TRBJ2-7
AWSDRVYEQY	TRBV30	TRBJ2-7
ASSQEVAGNTGELF	TRBV4-2	TRBJ2-2
ASSLSTANNEQF	TRBV28	TRBJ2-1
ASSFRGNTQY	TRBV5-1	TRBJ2-3
ASSQDLAGGADTQY	TRBV4-2	TRBJ2-3
ASSIDSGSQETQY	TRBV19	TRBJ2-5
ASAGTVTDTQY	TRBV5-1	TRBJ2-3
ASSLTTGPESYGYT	TRBV28	TRBJ1-2
SSSLVVEGTEAF	TRBV7-9	TRBJ1-1
ASSDGLARNTQY	TRBV9	TRBJ2-3
ASSLGTRGNEQF	TRBV5-1	TRBJ2-1
ASSTGSSDTGELF	TRBV9	TRBJ2-2
ASSSRTRGENEKLF	TRBV13	TRBJ1-4
ASSATGLAGETQY	TRBV9	TRBJ2-5
ASSSLILANYGYT	TRBV6-5	TRBJ1-2
ASPQGGRYINEQF	TRBV25-1	TRBJ2-1
ASKRGGNY	TRBV2	TRBJ2-3
ASSYYRTGGRGYP	TRBV6-5	TRBJ1-2
SVVNWRGGREQF	TRBV29-1	TRBJ2-1
SVQKAVNYGYT	TRBV29-1	TRBJ1-2
ASSEYGNIDTQY	TRBV25-1	TRBJ2-3
ATQQGAFSGNTIY	TRBV28	TRBJ1-3
ASSLLTGNEQF	TRBV27	TRBJ2-1
SVVRTASYNEQF	TRBV29-1	TRBJ2-1
ASTFRGLGSEQY	TRBV28	TRBJ2-7
ASSERLARTDTQY	TRBV10-2	TRBJ2-3
ASSIGASGQETQY	TRBV19	TRBJ2-5
ASSNTGENIQY	TRBV11-3	TRBJ2-4
ASSYLGTGPTGELF	TRBV6-5	TRBJ2-2